This entry lists 30 T cell receptor beta chains sequenced from one sample in a study of cytomegalovirus exposure and HLA in healthy donors (dated by TCRdb to 2015 to 2018). The library was produced with the immunoSEQ multiplex PCR assay. The multiplex PCR relied on a mix of 60 forward primers for TCR Vbeta segments and 13 reverse primers for TCR Jbeta segments. TCRdb mirrors the immuneACCESS table, restricted to in-frame sequences. Some clones are absent from its copies; in checked studies, under half trace to an unresolved V gene, and the reason for the others is unknown. The sample contains about 110,000 clones, 60% to 80% of them found a single time. About 2.5% of the sample belongs to the ten largest clones. Sequencing used PBMCs. The receptors originated from a man between 45 and 60 years old in good health and CMV-seropositive.

The V and J genes are TRBV5-6 and TRBJ2-4; D is unresolved. Trimming left V 1 base short and J 5 bases short, with 4 bases between. CDR3 size: 12 residues. Germline loops: CDR1 SGHDT, CDR2 YYEEEE. This chain's CDR3 is CASSLPENIQYF. The DNA of the CDR3 is TGTGCCAGCAGCTTGCCTGAAAACATTCAGTACTTC.

This chain uses TRBV18 with TRBJ1-1, with 10 bases matching TRBD1. Germline V gene lookup returns CDR1 KGHSH and CDR2 LQKENI. V dropped 8 bases and J dropped 7; count of bases not matched to a gene: 19. There are 17 residues in the CDR3. The CDR3: CASRILAAGTGDVEAFF. The CDR3 DNA sequence: TGTGCCAGCCGTATTCTTGCGGCCGGGACAGGGGATGTTGAAGCTTTCTTT.

The V and J genes are TRBV5-1 and TRBJ2-7, with 7 nucleotides matching TRBD2. V shed 0 bases and J 6 bases; nucleotides not matched to a gene: 9. CDR1 and CDR2 (germline): SGHRS, YFSETQ. This CDR3 is 15 amino acids long. The DNA for the CDR3 is TGCGCCAGCAGCTTGGGCTGGACTAGACCGAGCGAGCAGTACTTC. Translated: CASSLGWTRPSEQYF.

This chain joins TRBV5-1 and TRBJ1-2, with 9 bases aligning to TRBD1. Germline CDR1 and CDR2: SGHRS and YFSETQ. This CDR3 is 16 amino acids long. V trimming: 7 bases; J trimming: 2 bases; junction bases outside the gene matches: 12. Here the CDR3 reads CASGGGSTGGNYGYTF. DNA of the CDR3: TGCGCCAGCGGTGGGGGAAGTACAGGGGGCAACTATGGCTACACCTTC.

The chain links TRBV11-3 to TRBJ2-1, with D possibly being TRBD1 (6 bases). Trimming cost V 0 bases and J 4 bases, with 10 bases left between them. Germline V gene data show CDR1 as SGHNT and CDR2 as YENEEA. This CDR3 comprises 15 residues. The CDR3 reads CASSLDRGRYNEQFF. DNA for the CDR3: TGTGCCAGCAGCTTAGACAGGGGCAGATACAATGAGCAGTTCTTC.

This clone came up a few times. Distinct nucleotide sequences in the sample also encode this CDR3. The J gene is TRBJ1-5, the V gene TRBV5-1; TRBD1 matches 8 bases. The CDR3 covers 15 residues. J was trimmed by 4 bases and V by 0 bases; bases with no gene match: 3. In germline, CDR1 is SGHRS, CDR2 YFSETQ. The CDR3 here is CASSLDGQGNQPQHF. As DNA, the CDR3 is TGCGCCAGCAGCTTGGATGGACAGGGTAATCAGCCCCAGCATTTT.

The DNA of the CDR3 is TGTGCCAGCAGCTTAGCGGGGGGAACAGATACGCAGTATTTT. Its protein product is CASSLAGGTDTQYF. This chain uses TRBV7-8 with TRBJ2-3, with a possible D match to TRBD2 (6 bases). V was clipped by 0 bases and J by 3 bases, with 7 bases between them. CDR3 length: 14 residues. CDR1 SGHVS and CDR2 FQNEAQ come from the germline V gene.

In this sample, this clone turned up once. The V call is TRBV19, the J call TRBJ1-1; D gene ambiguous. Germline V gene lookup returns CDR1 LNHDA and CDR2 SQIVND (reference sequence). V lost 4 bases and J lost 4, with 13 bases in between. This CDR3 contains 14 residues. The CDR3 loop reads CASSTSLLFTEAFF. CDR3 bases: TGTGCCAGTAGTACTTCCCTTCTTTTCACTGAAGCTTTCTTT.

About this clone: The junction differs from germline at one of its ends, possibly a read error. The chain joins TRBV7-2 to TRBJ2-6; a possible D gene is TRBD1 (5 bases). This CDR3 has 14 amino acids. Germline V gene data show CDR1 as SGHTA and CDR2 as FQGNSA. As DNA, the CDR3 is TGTGCCAGCAGCCAGATGTCTGGGGCCAACGGCCTGACTTTC. Its protein is CASSQMSGANGLTF.

The V call is TRBV5-1, the J call TRBJ2-3; 13 nucleotides agree with TRBD2. CDR3 length equals 15 residues. Germline V gene lookup returns CDR1 SGHRS and CDR2 YFSETQ. J was trimmed by 0 bases and V by 5 bases; bases with no gene match: 0. The CDR3 bases are TGCGCCAGCAGGGGACTAGCGGGAAGCACAGATACGCAGTATTTT. This encodes CASRGLAGSTDTQYF.

This chain joins TRBV10-3 and TRBJ2-1, with D possibly matching TRBD1 (5 bases). The germline gives CDR1 ENHRY, CDR2 SYGVKD. V was trimmed by 6 bases and J by 8 bases, leaving 17 bases between them. The CDR3 is 14 amino acids. CDR3 sequence reads: CAIRAQGNSDEQFF. CDR3 sequence (DNA): TGTGCCATCAGGGCGCAGGGTAATAGTGATGAGCAGTTCTTC.

The rearrangement joins TRBV6-1 to TRBJ2-2; 7 bases line up with TRBD2. CDR1 and CDR2 from the germline V gene are MNHNS and SASEGT. With 4 bases clipped from V and 0 bases from J, the junction kept 2 bases outside the gene matches. The length of the CDR3 is 15 residues. CDR3 sequence (DNA): TGTGCCAGCAGTGGGACTAGGTCGAACACCGGGGAGCTGTTTTTT. This encodes CASSGTRSNTGELFF.

The chain recombines TRBV9 with TRBJ2-1; TRBD2 might be the D (6 bases). Germline V lookup: CDR1 SGDLS, CDR2 YYNGEE. The CDR3 is 16 residues long. The ends were cut back, 0 bases at V and 7 bases at J, with 17 bases in the middle. The CDR3: CASSVGSNGGKNEQFF. CDR3 nucleotide sequence: TGTGCCAGCAGCGTAGGAAGTAACGGGGGAAAGAATGAGCAGTTCTTC.

The CDR3 loop is CASRQGASSSYEQYF. CDR3 in DNA: TGCGCCAGCCGCCAAGGGGCTTCGAGCTCCTACGAGCAGTACTTC. V gene TRBV10-2 combines with J gene TRBJ2-7, with a possible D match to TRBD1 (5 bases). In germline, CDR1 is WSHSY, CDR2 SAAADI. The CDR3 extends over 15 amino acids. With 8 bases removed from V and 0 bases from J, the gap between germline ends came to 17 bases.

The V call is TRBV7-2, the J call TRBJ2-3, with 9 bases that match TRBD2. V was clipped by 0 bases and J by 3 bases; unmatched bases: 7. The germline CDR1 and CDR2 sequences are SGHTA and FQGNSA. The CDR3 runs to 17 residues. The CDR3 DNA follows: TGTGCCAGCAGCTTAGCGCGGGTGGGACTAGCTACAGATACGCAGTATTTT. This encodes CASSLARVGLATDTQYF.

The rearrangement links TRBV10-1 to TRBJ2-7; the D gene is possibly TRBD1 (6 bases). Germline V gene lookup returns CDR1 WNHNN and CDR2 SYGVQD (reference sequence). This CDR3 region has 13 residues. Between the trimmed V and J ends, which lost 8 bases and 6 bases, there was a span of 17 bases. The CDR3 DNA reads TGCGCCAGCGGACCTCAGGGGTCCGGCGAGCAGTACTTC. Translation gives CASGPQGSGEQYF.

V gene TRBV6-1 combines with J gene TRBJ1-1; D is undetermined. Trimming left V 5 bases short and J 0 bases short, with 7 bases between. CDR1 is MNHNS and CDR2 is SASEGT in the germline V gene. There are 13 residues in the CDR3. The CDR3 loop reads CASSPLVNTEAFF. DNA for the CDR3: TGTGCCAGCAGTCCCCTCGTGAACACTGAAGCTTTCTTT.

This clone was detected only a few times. The chain links TRBV19 to TRBJ2-2, with D unresolved. Trimming stripped 5 bases from V and 5 bases from J, with 9 bases between. Germline CDR1 is LNHDA and CDR2 is SQIVND (reference sequence). CDR3 length equals 13 residues. The CDR3 here is CASSAARTGELFF. The CDR3, as DNA: TGTGCCAGTAGTGCCGCTAGAACCGGGGAGCTGTTTTTT.

This chain joins TRBV7-7 and TRBJ1-3; no reliable D call. Germline V gene data show CDR1 as SSHAT and CDR2 as FNYEAQ (reference sequence). V gave up 4 bases and J gave up 5 bases, with 9 bases separating them. The CDR3 totals 13 residues. In nucleotides, the CDR3 is TGTGCCAGCAGCTCAGGACTGCGAAACACCATATATTTT. This codes for CASSSGLRNTIYF.

The chain uses TRBV5-6 and TRBJ1-4, with D maybe TRBD1 (6 bases). CDR1 and CDR2 from the germline V gene are SGHDT and YYEEEE. This CDR3 region has 16 residues. The V end lost 2 bases, the J end lost 3 bases, and 14 bases lay between the germline ends. The CDR3 sequence: CASSFLDRSPNEKLFF. CDR3 DNA: TGTGCCAGCAGCTTCCTCGACAGGAGTCCTAATGAAAAACTGTTTTTT. The full variable domain, rest sourced from reference TRBV5-6 and TRBJ1-4, is DAGVTQSPTHLIKTRGQQVTLRCSPKSGHDTVSWYQQALGQGPQFIFQYYEEEERQRGNFPDRFSGHQFPNYSSELNVNALLLGDSALYLCASSFLDRSPNEKLFFGSGTQLSVL.

The chain has TRBV11-2 and TRBJ1-2, with a weak D call TRBD1 (5 bases). The CDR3 consists of 16 residues. Germline assignment: CDR1 SGHAT and CDR2 FQNNGV. V was cut by 0 bases and J by 7 bases, with 18 bases left in between. The CDR3, as DNA: TGTGCCAGCAGCTTAGATCCCGTCAGCTATGGGGCTGGCTACACCTTC. Protein sequence: CASSLDPVSYGAGYTF.

The J gene is TRBJ2-5, the V gene TRBV11-2; 11 bases map to TRBD2. The CDR3 runs to 15 residues. Germline CDR1 and CDR2: SGHAT and FQNNGV. V trimming: 8 bases; J trimming: 4 bases; junction bases outside the gene matches: 9. In nucleotides, the CDR3 is TGTGCCAGCTCGTTTAGCGGGAGGGCCGGAGAGACCCAGTACTTC. Amino acids: CASSFSGRAGETQYF.

The V call is TRBV6-4, the J call TRBJ1-3, with a possible D match to TRBD1 (6 bases). CDR1 is MRHNA, CDR2 SNTAGT, per germline. Trimming shortened V by 5 bases and J by 4 bases, and 9 bases separated the two germline ends. The CDR3 covers 13 residues. As DNA, the CDR3 is TGTGCCAGCAGTCGGGACATCGGAAACACCATATATTTT. The encoded protein is CASSRDIGNTIYF.

The J gene is TRBJ2-3, the V gene TRBV10-2; a weak D match, TRBD2 (6 bases). Per germline, CDR1 WSHSY and CDR2 SAAADI. The V end was cut by 6 bases, the J end by 3 bases, with 19 bases between. This CDR3 is built from 16 residues. CDR3 region: CASSDRLELSTDTQYF. The DNA for the CDR3 is TGCGCCAGCAGCGACCGACTAGAACTCAGTACAGATACGCAGTATTTT.

V is TRBV18 and J is TRBJ2-3, with 12 bases fitting TRBD2. Trimming cost V 3 bases and J 2 bases; bases outside gene matches: 15. The CDR3 length is 20 residues. Germline CDR1 and CDR2: KGHSH and LQKENI. The CDR3 DNA sequence: TGTGCCAGCTCACCCCAGGGACTAGCGGGCTCCTTAAGGGACACAGATACGCAGTATTTT. Amino acids: CASSPQGLAGSLRDTDTQYF.

The J gene is TRBJ2-5, the V gene TRBV6-1; D unresolved. The J call is in doubt because the DNA end fits TRBJ2-7 better. CDR3 size: 12 residues. Germline V lookup: CDR1 MNHNS, CDR2 SASEGT. The CDR3, as DNA: TGTGCCAGCACGCTCCCCTCCTACGAGCAGTACTTC. Its protein product is CASTLPSYEQYF.

This clone appeared a few times. This chain links TRBV18 with TRBJ2-3; D not resolved. V gave up 4 bases and J gave up 1 base, with 12 bases separating them. The CDR3 contains 15 residues. Germline assignment: CDR1 KGHSH and CDR2 LQKENI. In nucleotides, the CDR3 is TGTGCCAGCTCACTGCGCGGCCAAGGCACAGATACGCAGTATTTT. Amino acid sequence: CASSLRGQGTDTQYF.

CDR3: CASSSTGRTDTQYF. In DNA form, the CDR3 reads TGTGCCAGCTCTTCGACAGGCCGGACAGATACGCAGTATTTT. The chain recombines TRBV18 with TRBJ2-3, with a possible D match to TRBD1 (6 bases). Trimming removed 6 bases from V and 3 bases from J, with 13 bases in between. This CDR3 is built from 14 residues. The V gene's germline CDR1 is KGHSH and CDR2 LQKENI.

The chain links TRBV21-1 to TRBJ1-5; the D call TRBD1 from the table was never checked on the DNA. TRBV21-1 is assigned pseudogene status. This CDR3 contains 14 residues. This CDR3 is CASSRTGKSQPQHF. The CDR3 DNA is TGTGCCAGCAGTCGGACAGGGAAAAGTCAGCCCCAGCATTTT.

The V gene is TRBV6-5, the J gene TRBJ1-1; the D gene is possibly TRBD1 (6 bases). The germline V gene has CDR1 MNHEY and CDR2 SVGAGI. Trimming pared 2 bases from V and 5 bases from J, leaving 15 bases between. The CDR3 has 15 residues. The chain's CDR3 is CASSYGQTVRTEAFF. CDR3 sequence (DNA): TGTGCCAGCAGTTACGGACAGACAGTCCGGACTGAAGCTTTCTTT.